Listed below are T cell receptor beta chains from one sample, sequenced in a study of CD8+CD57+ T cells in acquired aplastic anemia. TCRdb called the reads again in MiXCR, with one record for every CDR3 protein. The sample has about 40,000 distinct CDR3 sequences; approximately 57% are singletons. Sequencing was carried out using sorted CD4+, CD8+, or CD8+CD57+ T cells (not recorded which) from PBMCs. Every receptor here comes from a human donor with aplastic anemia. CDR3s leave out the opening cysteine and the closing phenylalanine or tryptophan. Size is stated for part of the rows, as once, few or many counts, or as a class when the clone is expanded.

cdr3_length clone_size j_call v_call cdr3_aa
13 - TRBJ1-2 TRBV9 AGSQGGTILSGYT
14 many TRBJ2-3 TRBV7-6 ASSFLSGSRTDTQY
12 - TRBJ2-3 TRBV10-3 AITNGQGTDTQY
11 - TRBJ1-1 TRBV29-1 SAAGTLNTEAF
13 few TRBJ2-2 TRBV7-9 ASSSDRGDTGKLF
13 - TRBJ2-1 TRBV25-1 ASSLAGYVYNEQF
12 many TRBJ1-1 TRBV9 ASSNGDANTEAF
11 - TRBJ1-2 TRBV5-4 ASSNDGNYGYT
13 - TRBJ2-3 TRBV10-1 ASSESEDGHNEQY
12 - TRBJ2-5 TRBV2 ASSEGRLQETQY
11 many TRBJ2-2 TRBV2 ASSHRGGGELF
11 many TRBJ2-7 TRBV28 ASSFGQPYEQY
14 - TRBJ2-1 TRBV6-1 ASRQTGAPTYNEQF
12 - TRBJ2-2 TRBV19 ASSIGQAPGELF
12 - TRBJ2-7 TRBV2 ASSDGVGSYEQY
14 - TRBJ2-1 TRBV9 ASSVEGRSSYNEQF
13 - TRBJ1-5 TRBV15 ATSSRPVGNQPQH
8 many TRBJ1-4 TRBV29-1 SERCEKLF
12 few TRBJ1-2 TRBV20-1 SASSRDIDYGYT
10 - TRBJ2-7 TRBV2 AISSGLGEQY
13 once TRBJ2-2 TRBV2 ASSADRQKTGELF
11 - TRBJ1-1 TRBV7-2 ASSLGQNTEAF
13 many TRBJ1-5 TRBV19 ASTPGGLNNQPQH
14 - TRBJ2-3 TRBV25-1 ASSPQTGGSTDTQY
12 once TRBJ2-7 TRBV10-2 ASSLLAGGYEQY
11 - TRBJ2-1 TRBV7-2 ARGSIPRNEQF
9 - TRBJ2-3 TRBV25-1 ANFRGGTQY
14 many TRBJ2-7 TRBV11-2 ASSLDIAGGPHEQY
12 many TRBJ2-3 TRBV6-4 ASSSSGSTDTQY
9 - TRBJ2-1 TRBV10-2 ASSGGERRN
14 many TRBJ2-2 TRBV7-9 ASSKGGSANTGELF
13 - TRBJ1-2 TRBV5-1 ASSLDLGRGDGYT
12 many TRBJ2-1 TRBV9 ASSGGDNYNEQF
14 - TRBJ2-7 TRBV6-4 ASSDEADRAPYEQY
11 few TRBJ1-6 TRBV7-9 ASRQGYNSPLH
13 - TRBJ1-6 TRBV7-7 ASSPRESNNSPLH
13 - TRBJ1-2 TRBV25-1 ASSELGTEKNGYT
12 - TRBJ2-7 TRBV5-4 ASSLGWSTYEQY
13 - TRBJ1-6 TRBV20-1 SASDLGTGRSPLH
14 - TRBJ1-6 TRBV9 ASSVAREPKDTPLH
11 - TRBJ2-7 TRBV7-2 ASSLRSGYEQY
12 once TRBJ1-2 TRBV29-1 SVEGLRGYYGYT